This T cell receptor beta chain was identified during a study of CD8 T cells in Susac syndrome. CDR1 SGHAT and CDR2 FQDESV come from the germline V gene (reference sequence). V gave up 5 bases and J gave up 6 bases, with 8 bases separating them. The CDR3 covers 11 residues. An input of about 0.5 to 1 ug of RNA was subjected to reverse transcription using random hexamers. TCR beta CDR3 was amplified by immunoSEQ covering 54 Vbeta and 13 Jbeta. MiXCR was run by TCRdb on the immunoSEQ multiplex PCR reads, yielding one entry per CDR3 protein. The sample holds more than 150,000 distinct CDR3 sequences; about 91% are singletons and the top ten take approximately 0.082%. CD8+ and CD4+ T cells from blood underwent TCR beta sequencing. Healthy donors constituted the control group, matched for age and sex. FACS enriched CD8+ TEMRA cells, while bulk CD8+ and CD4+ were negatively isolated.

The sequenced sample was CD4+ T cells from PBMCs. This sequence joins TRBV11-1 and TRBJ2-7; D is possibly TRBD1 (6 bases). The clonotype originates from a human donor in good health. The CDR3 spells CASSIRGEQYF. The CDR3 coding sequence is TGTGCCAGCAGCATCAGGGGCGAGCAGTACTTC.